This TCR beta chain appears in the sequencing data of a study of cytomegalovirus exposure and HLA in healthy donors. PCR was performed using 60 Vbeta and 13 Jbeta primers. Here immunoSEQ multiplex PCR was the method, and the copy in TCRdb shows in-frame clones only, minus some. This table holds tens of thousands of clones, more than 70% found once. CDR1 SQVTM and CDR2 ANQGSEA come from the germline V gene. The CDR3 is made up of 16 amino acids. V shed 5 bases, J shed 1 base, and the junction held 10 bases outside the gene matches. The source of this sequence is a middle-aged woman in good health and CMV-seropositive. The rearrangement uses TRBV29-1 and TRBJ2-1; TRBD1 agrees at 8 bases. The sequencing sample was made of PBMCs. The CDR3 DNA sequence: TGCAGCGTTAGGACAGGGAGCGAAAGGTCCTACAATGAGCAGTTCTTC. It is translated as CSVRTGSERSYNEQFF.